Following are 18 T cell receptor beta chains from one sample sequenced in a study of shared clonotypes between healthy human individuals. Profiled with immunoSEQ multiplex PCR; TCRdb holds only in-frame clones, not every one. The data show about 2.4 million clones, 93% seen once. What was sequenced was naive CD4+ T cells from PBMCs. Subset given: CD45RA+ positively selected. These TCRs come from a man younger than 35 in good health. Some clones in this sample may be carry-over from other donors' samples.

DNA of the CDR3: TGTGCCAGCAGTGGGACAACCGAGGGGGGAGCTTTCTTT. Translating it yields CASSGTTEGGAFF. The J gene is TRBJ1-1, the V gene TRBV2; weak D call: TRBD1 (6 bases). This CDR3 comprises 13 residues. Germline CDR1 reads SNHLY; CDR2 reads FYNNEI. V was trimmed by 4 bases and J by 10 bases, leaving 16 bases between them.

A word on this clone: This specimen includes other DNA sequences encoding the same CDR3. Here the CDR3 reads CASTKSTAADNTGELFF. The DNA of the CDR3 is TGCGCCAGCACTAAATCGACGGCGGCAGACAACACCGGGGAGCTGTTTTTT. The chain has TRBV5-1 and TRBJ2-2; D ambiguous. The CDR3 runs to 17 residues. Trimming cost V 6 bases and J 2 bases, with 20 bases left between them. In germline, CDR1 is SGHRS, CDR2 YFSETQ. The full variable domain, rest sourced from reference TRBV5-1 and TRBJ2-2, is KAGVTQTPRYLIKTRGQQVTLSCSPISGHRSVSWYQQTPGQGLQFLFEYFSETQRNKGNFPGRFSGRQFSNSRSEMNVSTLELGDSALYLCASTKSTAADNTGELFFGEGSRLTVL.

As DNA, the CDR3 is TGTGCCAGCTATGTCGACAGGAACTATGGCTACACCTTC. It translates to CASYVDRNYGYTF. The chain has TRBV2 and TRBJ1-2, with a weak D call TRBD1 (6 bases). Trimming shortened V by 8 bases and J by 2 bases, and 12 bases separated the two germline ends. This CDR3 contains 13 residues. Germline V lookup: CDR1 SNHLY, CDR2 FYNNEI.

The genes are TRBV11-3 and TRBJ1-1; a possible D gene is TRBD1 (6 bases). Between the trimmed V and J ends, which lost 5 bases and 3 bases, there was a span of 13 bases. Germline V gives CDR1 SGHNT, CDR2 YENEEA. The CDR3 spans 14 residues. CDR3 amino acids: CASSPTGWDTEAFF. DNA of the CDR3: TGTGCCAGCAGCCCAACAGGGTGGGACACTGAAGCTTTCTTT. Combining the CDR3 with reference TRBV11-3 and TRBJ1-1 gives the whole variable domain EAGVVQSPRYKIIEKKQPVAFWCNPISGHNTLYWYLQNLGQGPELLIRYENEEAVDDSQLPKDRFSAERLKGVDSTLKIQPAELGDSAVYLCASSPTGWDTEAFFGQGTRLTVV.

The V and J genes are TRBV2 and TRBJ2-5; tentative D call: TRBD2 (5 bases). The CDR3 extends over 12 amino acids. Germline CDR1 and CDR2: SNHLY and FYNNEI. Trimming took off 7 bases at V and 4 bases at J, with 10 bases between the two ends. Written as DNA, the CDR3 is TGTGCCAGCAAGGCGGAGGTAGAGACCCAGTACTTC. Translated: CASKAEVETQYF.

The chain combines TRBV9 with TRBJ2-3; 9 bases map to TRBD2. CDR3 size: 16 residues. Trimming took 1 base from V and 6 from J; bases not matched to a gene: 9. The germline gives CDR1 SGDLS, CDR2 YYNGEE. The CDR3: CASSVIPAGGPDTQYF. The DNA of the CDR3 is TGTGCCAGCAGCGTAATCCCAGCGGGAGGTCCCGATACGCAGTATTTT. Together with reference TRBV9 and TRBJ2-3, the CDR3 gives the full variable domain: DSGVTQTPKHLITATGQRVTLRCSPRSGDLSVYWYQQSLDQGLQFLIQYYNGEERAKGNILERFSAQQFPDLHSELNLSSLELGDSALYFCASSVIPAGGPDTQYFGPGTRLTVL.

The chain uses TRBV4-3 and TRBJ2-5, with D tentatively TRBD2 (6 bases). The end of the DNA aligns better with TRBJ2-7, so the J call may be wrong. The CDR3 sequence is 14 residues long. Germline V gene lookup returns CDR1 LGHNA and CDR2 YSLEER. DNA for the CDR3: TGCGCCAGCAGCCAAGATCCGGGAGCCTACGAGCAGTACTTC. As protein: CASSQDPGAYEQYF.

This clone was found a few times. V gene TRBV2 combines with J gene TRBJ1-5; tentative D call: TRBD1 (6 bases). The length of the CDR3 is 15 residues. CDR1 and CDR2 from the germline V gene are SNHLY and FYNNEI. V lost 4 bases to trimming and J lost 7 bases, with 17 bases between them. The CDR3 loop is CASSGVGGAGQPQHF. The CDR3 region has the DNA TGTGCCAGCAGTGGGGTTGGGGGCGCAGGACAGCCCCAGCATTTT.

Note on this clone: Other DNA sequences in the same sample also yield this CDR3. This chain links TRBV29-1 with TRBJ2-3; no definite D call. Per the germline V gene, CDR1 is SQVTM and CDR2 is ANQGSEA. The CDR3 totals 13 residues. Deletions cut 4 bases from V and 0 bases from J, with 8 bases between. Written as DNA, the CDR3 is TGCAGCGTTGGTGGCAGGAGCACAGATACGCAGTATTTT. It is translated as CSVGGRSTDTQYF.

This clone has just one count. V usage is TRBV5-1 and J usage is TRBJ2-3; TRBD2 aligns across 10 bases. CDR1 is SGHRS and CDR2 is YFSETQ in the germline V gene. The V and J ends lost 1 base and 0 bases, in that order; junction bases with no gene match: 5. The CDR3 spans 17 residues. The CDR3 DNA follows: TGCGCCAGCAGCTTGAGAGGTAGCGGGAGGAGCACAGATACGCAGTATTTT. This codes for CASSLRGSGRSTDTQYF.

This chain links TRBV9 with TRBJ2-2; 7 bases fit TRBD1. V shed 4 bases and J 0 bases; nucleotides not matched to a gene: 3. Germline CDR1 is SGDLS and CDR2 is YYNGEE. This CDR3 spans 15 amino acids. Here the CDR3 DNA reads TGTGCCAGCAGCACCAGGGGGTCGAACACCGGGGAGCTGTTTTTT. It translates to CASSTRGSNTGELFF.

The gene calls are TRBV14 and TRBJ2-7; D tentatively fits TRBD1 or TRBD2 (5 bases each). Germline V lookup: CDR1 SGHDN, CDR2 FVKESK. The CDR3 contains 12 residues. Trimming took off 11 bases at V and 2 bases at J, with 13 bases between the two ends. The CDR3 loop reads CASGQRAYEQYF. The CDR3 DNA follows: TGTGCCTCGGGGCAGCGAGCCTACGAGCAGTACTTC.

The chain is built from TRBV7-8 and TRBJ2-2, with D possibly matching TRBD2 (5 bases). Germline CDR1 reads SGHVS; CDR2 reads FQNEAQ. The V end was cut by 5 bases, the J end by 0 bases, with 13 bases between. The CDR3 is 16 residues long. The CDR3 loop is CASSLRMGANTGELFF. As DNA, the CDR3 is TGTGCCAGCAGCCTCAGAATGGGAGCGAACACCGGGGAGCTGTTTTTT.

This clone was recorded only once. The gene calls are TRBV28 and TRBJ2-1; 8 bases agree with TRBD2. The CDR3 consists of 15 residues. CDR1 is MDHEN, CDR2 SYDVKM, per germline. The J segment lost 8 bases and the V segment lost 7 bases, leaving 13 bases of the junction unmatched. CDR3 amino acids: CASKETLTSAYEQFF. DNA for the CDR3: TGTGCCAGCAAGGAGACCCTGACTAGCGCCTATGAGCAGTTCTTC.

The chain is built from TRBV28 and TRBJ2-1, with D perhaps being TRBD1 or TRBD2 (5 bases each). Germline-derived CDR1 and CDR2 are MDHEN and SYDVKM. V lost 8 bases and J 2 bases, leaving 13 bases between the germline ends. This CDR3 contains 14 residues. The CDR3 protein is CASVTGTTYNEQFF. The CDR3, as DNA: TGTGCCAGCGTCACCGGGACGACCTACAATGAGCAGTTCTTC.

CDR3 in amino acids: CASSSSGVWGTEAFF. Here the CDR3 DNA reads TGCGCCAGCAGCTCCTCGGGGGTTTGGGGCACTGAAGCTTTCTTT. V and J are TRBV5-1 and TRBJ1-1; D possibly corresponds to TRBD1 (5 bases). Germline V CDR1 and CDR2: SGHRS, YFSETQ. Trimming left V 3 bases short and J 4 bases short, with 16 bases between. There are 15 residues in the CDR3.

This chain connects TRBV7-6 to TRBJ2-1, with D uncertain. Trimming removed 4 bases from V and 10 bases from J, with 8 bases in between. There are 11 residues in the CDR3. Germline assignment: CDR1 SGHVS and CDR2 FNYEAQ. The CDR3 nucleotides read TGTGCCAGCAGCTCTAGGTTCGAGCAGTTCTTC. This sequence encodes CASSSRFEQFF.

This chain links TRBV2 with TRBJ2-1; either TRBD1 or TRBD2 may supply D (5 bases each). Germline CDR1 SNHLY, CDR2 FYNNEI. The V and J ends lost 7 bases and 12 bases respectively, with 22 bases between them. The CDR3 is 14 residues long. CDR3 coding DNA: TGTGCCAGCACCGGGACGGTCCAAGGGGATGGGCAGTTCTTC. Protein: CASTGTVQGDGQFF.